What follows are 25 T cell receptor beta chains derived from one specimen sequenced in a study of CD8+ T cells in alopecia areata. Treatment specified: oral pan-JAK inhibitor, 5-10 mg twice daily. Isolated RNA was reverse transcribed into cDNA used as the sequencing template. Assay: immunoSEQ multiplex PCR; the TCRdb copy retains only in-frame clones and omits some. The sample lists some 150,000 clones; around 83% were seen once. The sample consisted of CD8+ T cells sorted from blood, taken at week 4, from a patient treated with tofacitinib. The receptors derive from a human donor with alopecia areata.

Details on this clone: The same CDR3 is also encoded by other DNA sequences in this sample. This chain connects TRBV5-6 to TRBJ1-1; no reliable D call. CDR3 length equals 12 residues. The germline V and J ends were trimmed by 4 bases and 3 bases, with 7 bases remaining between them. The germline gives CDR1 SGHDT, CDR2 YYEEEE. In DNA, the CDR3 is TGTGCCAGCAGCCTAGGAGACACTGAAGCTTTCTTT. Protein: CASSLGDTEAFF.

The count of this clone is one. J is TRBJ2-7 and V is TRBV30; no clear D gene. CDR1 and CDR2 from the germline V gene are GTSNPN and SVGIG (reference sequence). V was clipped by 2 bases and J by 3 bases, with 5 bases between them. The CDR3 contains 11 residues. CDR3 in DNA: TGTGCCTGGAGTTTCGGCTACGAGCAGTACTTC. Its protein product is CAWSFGYEQYF.

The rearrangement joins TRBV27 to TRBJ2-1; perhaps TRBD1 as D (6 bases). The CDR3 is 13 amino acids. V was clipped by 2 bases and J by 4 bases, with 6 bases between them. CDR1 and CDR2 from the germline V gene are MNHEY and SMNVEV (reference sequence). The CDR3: CASSLGQYNEQFF. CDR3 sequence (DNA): TGTGCCAGCAGTTTAGGACAGTACAATGAGCAGTTCTTC.

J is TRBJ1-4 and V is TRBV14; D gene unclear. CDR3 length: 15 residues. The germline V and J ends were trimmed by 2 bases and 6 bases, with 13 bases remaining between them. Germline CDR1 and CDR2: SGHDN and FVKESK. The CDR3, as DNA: TGTGCCAGCAGCCAATCCCCGGTTTCGGATGAAAAACTGTTTTTT. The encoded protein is CASSQSPVSDEKLFF.

The CDR3 DNA reads TGCAGCGTTTCTTTATTTTCGTACAATGAGCAGTTCTTC. Translated, it gives CSVSLFSYNEQFF. This rearrangement joins TRBV29-1 to TRBJ2-1; D is undetermined. There are 13 residues in the CDR3. Germline V lookup: CDR1 SQVTM, CDR2 ANQGSEA. V was clipped by 5 bases and J by 4 bases, with 12 bases between them.

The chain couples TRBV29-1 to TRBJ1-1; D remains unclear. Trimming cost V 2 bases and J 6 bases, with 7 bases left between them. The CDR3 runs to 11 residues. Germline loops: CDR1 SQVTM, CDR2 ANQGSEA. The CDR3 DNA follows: TGCAGCGTTGAAAAGGGCCCTGAAGCTTTCTTT. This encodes CSVEKGPEAFF.

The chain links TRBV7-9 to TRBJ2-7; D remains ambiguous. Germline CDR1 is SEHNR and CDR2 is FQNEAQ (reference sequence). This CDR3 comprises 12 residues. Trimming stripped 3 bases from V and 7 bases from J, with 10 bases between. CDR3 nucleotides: TGTGCCAGCAGCTTTGATAACCAAGAGCAGTACTTC. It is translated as CASSFDNQEQYF. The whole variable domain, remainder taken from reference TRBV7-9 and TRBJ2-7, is DTGVSQNPRHKITKRGQNVTFRCDPISEHNRLYWYRQTLGQGPEFLTYFQNEAQLEKSRLLSDRFSAERPKGSFSTLEIQRTEQGDSAMYLCASSFDNQEQYFGPGTRLTVT.

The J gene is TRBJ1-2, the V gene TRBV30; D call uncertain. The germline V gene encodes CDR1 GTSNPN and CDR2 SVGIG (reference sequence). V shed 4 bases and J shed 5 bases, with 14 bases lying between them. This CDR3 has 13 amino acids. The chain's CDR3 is CAWMEAESYGYTF. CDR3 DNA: TGTGCCTGGATGGAGGCGGAATCGTATGGCTACACCTTC.

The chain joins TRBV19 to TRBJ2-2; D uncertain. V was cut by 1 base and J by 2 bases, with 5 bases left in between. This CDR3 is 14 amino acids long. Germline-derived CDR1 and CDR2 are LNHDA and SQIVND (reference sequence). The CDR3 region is CASSIVSNTGELFF. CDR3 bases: TGTGCCAGTAGTATAGTCAGTAACACCGGGGAGCTGTTTTTT.

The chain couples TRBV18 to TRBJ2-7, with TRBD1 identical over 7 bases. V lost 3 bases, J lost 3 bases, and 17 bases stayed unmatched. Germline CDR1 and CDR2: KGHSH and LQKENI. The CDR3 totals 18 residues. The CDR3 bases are TGTGCCAGCTCACCTCTCCCCGGGTTAGGACAGGCCTTCTACGAGCAGTACTTC. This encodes CASSPLPGLGQAFYEQYF.

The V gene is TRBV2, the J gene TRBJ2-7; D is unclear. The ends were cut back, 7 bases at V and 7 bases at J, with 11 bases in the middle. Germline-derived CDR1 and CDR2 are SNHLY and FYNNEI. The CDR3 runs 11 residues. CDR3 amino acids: CASTLPEEQYF. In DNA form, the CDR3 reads TGTGCCAGCACTCTGCCGGAGGAGCAGTACTTC. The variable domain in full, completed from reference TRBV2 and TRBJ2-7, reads EPEVTQTPSHQVTQMGQEVILRCVPISNHLYFYWYRQILGQKVEFLVSFYNNEISEKSEIFDDQFSVERPDGSNFTLKIRSTKLEDSAMYFCASTLPEEQYFGPGTRLTVT.

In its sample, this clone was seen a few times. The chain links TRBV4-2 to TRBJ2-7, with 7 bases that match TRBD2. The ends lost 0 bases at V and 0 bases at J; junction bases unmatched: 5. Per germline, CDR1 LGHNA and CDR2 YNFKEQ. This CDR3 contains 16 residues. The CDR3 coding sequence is TGTGCCAGCAGCCAAGAGTCTAGCGGCCCCTCCTACGAGCAGTACTTC. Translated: CASSQESSGPSYEQYF.

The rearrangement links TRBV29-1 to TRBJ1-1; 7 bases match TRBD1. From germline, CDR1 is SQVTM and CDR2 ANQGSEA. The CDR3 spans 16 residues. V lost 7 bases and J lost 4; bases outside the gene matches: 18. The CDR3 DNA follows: TGCAGCGCCGACCGGCGGACAGGCGTGGGTGGCACTGAAGCTTTCTTT. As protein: CSADRRTGVGGTEAFF. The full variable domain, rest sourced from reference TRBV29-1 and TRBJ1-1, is SAVISQKPSRDICQRGTSLTIQCQVDSQVTMMFWYRQQPGQSLTLIATANQGSEATYESGFVIDKFPISRPNLTFSTLTVSNMSPEDSSIYLCSADRRTGVGGTEAFFGQGTRLTVV.

The DNA of the CDR3 is TGCAGCGTTGAATTGGGCAATTACAATGAGCAGTTCTTC. It yields the protein CSVELGNYNEQFF. This chain joins TRBV29-1 and TRBJ2-1, with D uncertain. Germline CDR1 SQVTM, CDR2 ANQGSEA. The CDR3 loop spans 13 amino acids. The germline V and J ends were trimmed by 2 bases and 4 bases, with 9 bases remaining between them.

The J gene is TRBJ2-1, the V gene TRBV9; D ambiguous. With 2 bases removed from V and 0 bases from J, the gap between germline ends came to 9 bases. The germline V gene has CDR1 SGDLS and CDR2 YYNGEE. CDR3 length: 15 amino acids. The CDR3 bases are TGTGCCAGCAGCGTGGACCGGAGCTCCTACAATGAGCAGTTCTTC. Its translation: CASSVDRSSYNEQFF.

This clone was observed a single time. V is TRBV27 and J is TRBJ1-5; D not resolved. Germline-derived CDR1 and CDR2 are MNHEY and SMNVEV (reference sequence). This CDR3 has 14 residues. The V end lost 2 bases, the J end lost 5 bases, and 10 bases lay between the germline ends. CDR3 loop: CASSLRRLDQPQHF. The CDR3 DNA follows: TGTGCCAGCAGTTTACGTCGCCTTGATCAGCCCCAGCATTTT.

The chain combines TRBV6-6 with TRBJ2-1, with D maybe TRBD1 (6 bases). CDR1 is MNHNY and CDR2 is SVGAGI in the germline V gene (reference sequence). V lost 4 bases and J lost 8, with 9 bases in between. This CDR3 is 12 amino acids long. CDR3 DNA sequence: TGTGCCAGCAGTTCCTCAGGGGATGAGCAGTTCTTC. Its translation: CASSSSGDEQFF.

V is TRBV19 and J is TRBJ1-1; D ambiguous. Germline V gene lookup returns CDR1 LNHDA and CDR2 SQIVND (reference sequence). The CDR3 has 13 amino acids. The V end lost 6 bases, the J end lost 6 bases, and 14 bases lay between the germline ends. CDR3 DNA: TGTGCCAGTAGACGAGACGGCCGCGCTGAAGCTTTCTTT. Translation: CASRRDGRAEAFF.

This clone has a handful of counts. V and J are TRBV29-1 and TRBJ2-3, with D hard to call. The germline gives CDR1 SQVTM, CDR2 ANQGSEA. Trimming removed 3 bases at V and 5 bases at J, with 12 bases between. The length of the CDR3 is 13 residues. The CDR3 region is CSVDGGSEDTQYF. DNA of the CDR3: TGCAGCGTTGATGGTGGATCGGAAGATACGCAGTATTTT.

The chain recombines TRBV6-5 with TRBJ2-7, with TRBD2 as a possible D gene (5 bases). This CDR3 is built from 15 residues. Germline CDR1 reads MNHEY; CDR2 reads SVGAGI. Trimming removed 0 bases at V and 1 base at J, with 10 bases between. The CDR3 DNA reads TGTGCCAGCAGTTACTCTGAGGGTCGGTCCTACGAGCAGTACTTC. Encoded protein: CASSYSEGRSYEQYF.

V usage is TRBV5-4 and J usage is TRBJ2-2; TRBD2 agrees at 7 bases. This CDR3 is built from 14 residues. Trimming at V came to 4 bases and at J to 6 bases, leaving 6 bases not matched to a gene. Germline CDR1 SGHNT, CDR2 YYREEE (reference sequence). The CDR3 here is CASSPSGTAGELFF. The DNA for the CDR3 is TGTGCCAGCAGCCCAAGCGGGACGGCCGGGGAGCTGTTTTTT. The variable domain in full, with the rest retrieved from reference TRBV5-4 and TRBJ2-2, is ETGVTQSPTHLIKTRGQQVTLRCSSQSGHNTVSWYQQALGQGPQFIFQYYREEENGRGNFPPRFSGLQFPNYSSELNVNALELDDSALYLCASSPSGTAGELFFGEGSRLTVL.

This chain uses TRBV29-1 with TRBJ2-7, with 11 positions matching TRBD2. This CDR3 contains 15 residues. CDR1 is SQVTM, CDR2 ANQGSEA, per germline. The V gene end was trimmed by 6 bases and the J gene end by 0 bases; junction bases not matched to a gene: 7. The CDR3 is CSVLGLAGNSYEQYF. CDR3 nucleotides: TGCAGCGTCCTTGGACTAGCGGGCAACTCCTACGAGCAGTACTTC.

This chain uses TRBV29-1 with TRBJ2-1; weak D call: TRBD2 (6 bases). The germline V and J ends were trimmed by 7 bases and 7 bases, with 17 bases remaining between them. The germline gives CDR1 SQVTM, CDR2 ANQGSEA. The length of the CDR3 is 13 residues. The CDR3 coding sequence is TGCAGCGCCCTGGGACTGACCCATAATGAGCAGTTCTTC. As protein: CSALGLTHNEQFF.

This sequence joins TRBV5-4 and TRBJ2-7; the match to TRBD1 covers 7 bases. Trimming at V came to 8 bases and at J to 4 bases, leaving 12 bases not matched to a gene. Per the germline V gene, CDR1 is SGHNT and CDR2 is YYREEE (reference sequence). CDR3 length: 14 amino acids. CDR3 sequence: CASDPGQVTYEQYF. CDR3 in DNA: TGTGCCAGTGACCCCGGACAGGTAACTTACGAGCAGTACTTC.

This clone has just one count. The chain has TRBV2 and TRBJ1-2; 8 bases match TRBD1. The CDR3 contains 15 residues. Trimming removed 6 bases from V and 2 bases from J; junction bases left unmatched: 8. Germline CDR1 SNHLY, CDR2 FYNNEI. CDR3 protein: CASSPGQVLNYGYTF. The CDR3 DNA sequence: TGTGCCAGCAGCCCGGGACAGGTGTTAAACTATGGCTACACCTTC.